Listed below are T cell receptor beta chains from one sample, sequenced in a study of PD-L1 blockade in urothelial cancer. Method: immunoSEQ multiplex PCR; TCRdb's copy keeps in-frame clones and lacks some. Of around 40,000 clones listed, 75% to 90% are singletons. Sample: PBMCs, taken around atezolizumab (anti-PD-L1) treatment. The receptors originated from a man between 60 and 70 years old with urothelial cancer. Both conserved end residues are part of each CDR3. The D gene is left open where the match is weak. Clone size appears in some rows only: once, few, many, or a class for an expanded clone.

clone size | J gene | D gene | V gene | CDR3 DNA | CDR3 protein
- | TRBJ1-2 | - | TRBV7-9 | TGTGCCAGCAGCTTAGAGGCAGGGGCGAACTATGGCTACACCTTC | CASSLEAGANYGYTF
- | TRBJ1-4 | TRBD1 | TRBV27 | TGTGCCAGCAGTCTGAGAGTGGACAGGGGTCGGGAAAAACTGTTTTTT | CASSLRVDRGREKLFF
- | TRBJ1-1 | TRBD1 | TRBV19 | TGTGCCAGTAGTCCGAGGACAGGGGGCGGTGGCACTGAAGCTTTCTTT | CASSPRTGGGGTEAFF
- | TRBJ2-2 | - | TRBV4-3 | TGCGCCAGCAGCCAAGATGGAGGGACGACCGGGGAGCTGTTTTTT | CASSQDGGTTGELFF
once | TRBJ1-4 | TRBD1 | TRBV19 | TGTGCCAGTAGGTCCCCCGGGACAGCTAATGAAAAACTGTTTTTT | CASRSPGTANEKLFF
- | TRBJ1-3 | - | TRBV5-6 | TGTGCCAGCAGCTTGTTATGGGGGCTTCTCGGAAACACCATATATTTT | CASSLLWGLLGNTIYF
- | TRBJ1-4 | - | TRBV7-8 | TGTGCCAGCAGCATATCGTACTATGAAAAACTGTTTTTT | CASSISYYEKLFF
- | TRBJ1-4 | - | TRBV7-9 | TGTGCCAGCAGCTTAGCGTTGGACAGTGGTGAAAAACTGTTTTTT | CASSLALDSGEKLFF
- | TRBJ1-1 | TRBD1 | TRBV15 | TGTGCCACCAGCAGGGACGGACAGGGTTTGAGATATGAAGCTTTCTTT | CATSRDGQGLRYEAFF
- | TRBJ1-6 | TRBD1 | TRBV4-1 | TGCGCCAGCAGCCACATCTCCGGGACAGATAATTCACCCCTCCACTTT | CASSHISGTDNSPLHF
- | TRBJ1-5 | TRBD1 | TRBV30 | TGTGCCTGGAGTGTCGGGACAGCGGGCCAGCCCCAGCATTTT | CAWSVGTAGQPQHF
- | TRBJ2-1 | - | TRBV4-1 | TGCGCCAGCAGCCAAGAAACTGCTCCAACCTTTTACAATGAGCAGTTCTTC | CASSQETAPTFYNEQFF
- | TRBJ1-2 | - | TRBV5-4 | TGTGCCAGCAGCTTGTCGACAGCTGGCTACACCTTC | CASSLSTAGYTF
- | TRBJ1-2 | - | TRBV30 | TGTGCCTGGATGCGGGGGCTGGGCTACACCTTC | CAWMRGLGYTF
- | TRBJ2-1 | - | TRBV27 | TGTGCCAGCAGTTATAGCTACAATGAGCAGTTCTTC | CASSYSYNEQFF
once | TRBJ2-1 | TRBD2 | TRBV6-1 | TGTGCCAGCAGTGACGGTGCGGGGGGTTTCGATGAGCAGTTCTTC | CASSDGAGGFDEQFF
- | TRBJ2-3 | - | TRBV6-4 | TGTGCCAGCTCTGAGACCCCGAGGAAAGATACGCAGTATTTT | CASSETPRKDTQYF
- | TRBJ1-2 | TRBD1 | TRBV27 | TGTGCCAGCAGTTTCGCAGGGGGAGGTGGCTACACCTTC | CASSFAGGGGYTF
- | TRBJ2-5 | TRBD1 | TRBV7-6 | TGTGCCAGCAGCAGGGACAGGGGGCTAGTGGAGACCCAGTACTTC | CASSRDRGLVETQYF
- | TRBJ1-2 | TRBD1 | TRBV5-6 | TGTGCCAGCAGCTACGACAGGGGAAACTATGGCTACACCTTC | CASSYDRGNYGYTF
- | TRBJ1-2 | TRBD1 | TRBV6-5 | TGTGCCAGCAGTTGGGACAGGGGAGATGCTGGCTACACCTTC | CASSWDRGDAGYTF
- | TRBJ1-1 | TRBD1 | TRBV6-1 | TGTGCCAGCAGGGGACAGGTCTACACTGAAGCTTTCTTT | CASRGQVYTEAFF
- | TRBJ2-2 | - | TRBV5-8 | TGTGCCAGCAGCTTACAGGGTTCGCGGGCCGGGGAGCTGTTTTTT | CASSLQGSRAGELFF
- | TRBJ1-5 | TRBD1 | TRBV7-6 | TGTGCCAGCAGCACGGGACAGGGCATGGGGCAGCCCCAGCATTTT | CASSTGQGMGQPQHF
- | TRBJ1-6 | - | TRBV13 | TGTGCCAGCAGCGTTGGCAGGGGCGGGTCACCCCTCCACTTT | CASSVGRGGSPLHF
- | TRBJ1-3 | TRBD1 | TRBV5-4 | TGTGCCAGCAGCCCCTCGGGGACAGGGCCTGGAAACACCATATATTTT | CASSPSGTGPGNTIYF
- | TRBJ1-6 | TRBD1 | TRBV18 | TGTGCCAGCTCACCACCGGGACAGGGTAGAGGTAATTCACCCCTCCACTTT | CASSPPGQGRGNSPLHF
- | TRBJ1-1 | TRBD1 | TRBV4-1 | TGCGCCAGCAGCCAAGATATGGGCAGGGGGGTCACTGAAGCTTTCTTT | CASSQDMGRGVTEAFF
- | TRBJ1-2 | - | TRBV30 | TGTGCCTGGAGTGATCACCAGGGGCATGGCTACACCTTC | CAWSDHQGHGYTF
once | TRBJ2-3 | - | TRBV7-2 | TGTGCCAGCAGCTTATCAGCGGGCACAGATACGCAGTATTTT | CASSLSAGTDTQYF
- | TRBJ1-2 | - | TRBV30 | TGTGCCTGGGTGGTACGCGCTAACTATGGCTACACCTTC | CAWVVRANYGYTF
- | TRBJ1-1 | - | TRBV5-1 | TGCGCCAGCAGCTTGGCCAGTGAGGGTGGGTATCCCTACGCTGAAGCTTTCTTT | CASSLASEGGYPYAEAFF
- | TRBJ2-5 | TRBD1 | TRBV6-5 | TGTGCCAGCAGTTGGGACAGGGTCGTCGAGACCCAGTACTTC | CASSWDRVVETQYF
- | TRBJ1-2 | TRBD1 | TRBV2 | TGTGCCAGCAGTTTACGCCGGGACAGGTCTGGCTACACCTTC | CASSLRRDRSGYTF
once | TRBJ1-2 | - | TRBV27 | TGTGCCAGCGCTTACTCCGGGACATACGGCTACACCTTC | CASAYSGTYGYTF